The table lists the clone carrying this T cell receptor beta chain with a count of one. The antigen remains undetermined. TCRdb's table, derived via immunoSEQ multiplex PCR, lists solely in-frame clones and lacks some. The data show about 63,000 clones, about 90% seen once. The data originate from a study of OX40 agonist ivuxolimab in advanced cancers. Germline V gives CDR1 SGDLS, CDR2 YYNGEE. J was trimmed by 3 bases and V by 3 bases; bases with no gene match: 16. This CDR3 region has 18 residues. Autoimmune disease history or systemic immunosuppression excluded patients. Broader study findings: The work left the antigen specificity of expanded peripheral T cells undetermined.

The receptor was isolated from an adult with an advanced solid tumor such as melanoma, head and neck, liver or kidney cancer. The chain recombines TRBV9 with TRBJ2-7; 9 positions match TRBD2. Here the sequenced sample was CD4+ or CD8+ T cells sorted from blood, taken in a trial of the OX40 agonist ivuxolimab. DNA of the CDR3: TGTGCCAGCAGCGGAACCCGGACTAGCGAGAGGGTCAGCTACGAGCAGTACTTC. Residues: CASSGTRTSERVSYEQYF.